This T cell receptor beta chain was found in a study of response to subunit inactivated influenza vaccine. The study's findings and limits: The authors put forward the suggestion that each seasonal influenza vaccination may bring in only a limited number of new T cells.

As to this clonotype: The antigen is undetermined.

TCRdb reprocessed the RT-PCR reads via MiXCR and lists one record per CDR3 protein. The sample comprises hundreds of thousands of distinct CDR3 sequences, roughly 15% of which are singletons, and less than 8.5% rests with the top ten. The TCR sequence derives from a man over 45 who received an inactivated influenza vaccine. Sequenced material: PBMCs from blood, taken about 14 days before vaccination.

CDR3 loop: CAWSVHEGPAYEQYF. CDR3 in DNA: TGTGCCTGGAGTGTACATGAGGGGCCGGCCTACGAGCAGTACTTC. This sequence joins TRBV30 and TRBJ2-7, with D perhaps being TRBD1 or TRBD2 (5 bases each). The CDR3 consists of 15 residues. V gave up 0 bases and J gave up 2 bases, with 14 bases separating them. The germline V gene has CDR1 GTSNPN and CDR2 SVGIG (reference sequence).